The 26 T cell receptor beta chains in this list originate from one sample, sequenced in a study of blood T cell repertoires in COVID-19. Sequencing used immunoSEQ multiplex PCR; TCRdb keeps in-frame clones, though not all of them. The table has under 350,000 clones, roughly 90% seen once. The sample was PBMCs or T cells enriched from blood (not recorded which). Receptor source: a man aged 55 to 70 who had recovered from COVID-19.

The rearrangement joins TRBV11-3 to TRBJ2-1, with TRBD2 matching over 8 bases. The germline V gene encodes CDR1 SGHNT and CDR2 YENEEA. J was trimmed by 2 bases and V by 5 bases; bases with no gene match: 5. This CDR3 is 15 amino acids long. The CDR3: CASSPGGRPYNEQFF. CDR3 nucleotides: TGTGCCAGCAGCCCAGGCGGGAGGCCCTACAATGAGCAGTTCTTC. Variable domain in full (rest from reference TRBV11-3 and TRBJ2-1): EAGVVQSPRYKIIEKKQPVAFWCNPISGHNTLYWYLQNLGQGPELLIRYENEEAVDDSQLPKDRFSAERLKGVDSTLKIQPAELGDSAVYLCASSPGGRPYNEQFFGPGTRLTVL.

The CDR3 DNA is TGTGCCTGGAGTGGGGCGGGGACTAGATCTATCAATGAGCAGTTCTTC. Translating gives CAWSGAGTRSINEQFF. The chain couples TRBV30 to TRBJ2-1; TRBD2 agrees at 8 bases. Germline V gives CDR1 GTSNPN, CDR2 SVGIG (reference sequence). Trimming took 1 base from V and 6 from J; bases not matched to a gene: 11. This CDR3 is built from 16 residues.

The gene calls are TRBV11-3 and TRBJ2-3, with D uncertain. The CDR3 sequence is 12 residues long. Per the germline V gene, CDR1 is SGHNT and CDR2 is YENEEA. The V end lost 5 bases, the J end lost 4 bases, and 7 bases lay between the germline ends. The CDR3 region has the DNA TGTGCCAGCAGCCCTAAAGCAGATACGCAGTATTTT. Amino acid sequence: CASSPKADTQYF. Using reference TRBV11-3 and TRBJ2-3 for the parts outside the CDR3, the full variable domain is EAGVVQSPRYKIIEKKQPVAFWCNPISGHNTLYWYLQNLGQGPELLIRYENEEAVDDSQLPKDRFSAERLKGVDSTLKIQPAELGDSAVYLCASSPKADTQYFGPGTRLTVL.

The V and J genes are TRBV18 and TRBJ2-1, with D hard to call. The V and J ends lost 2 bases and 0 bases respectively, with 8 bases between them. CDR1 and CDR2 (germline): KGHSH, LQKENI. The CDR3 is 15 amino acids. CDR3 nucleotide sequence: TGTGCCAGCTCACCATCTCAGTCCTCCTACAATGAGCAGTTCTTC. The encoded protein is CASSPSQSSYNEQFF.

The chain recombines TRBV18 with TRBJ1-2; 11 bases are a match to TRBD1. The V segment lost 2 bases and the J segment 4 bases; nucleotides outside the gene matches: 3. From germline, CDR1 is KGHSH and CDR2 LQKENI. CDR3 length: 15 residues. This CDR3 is CASSPRTGGAYGYTF. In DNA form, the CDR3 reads TGTGCCAGCTCACCAAGGACAGGGGGCGCCTATGGCTACACCTTC.

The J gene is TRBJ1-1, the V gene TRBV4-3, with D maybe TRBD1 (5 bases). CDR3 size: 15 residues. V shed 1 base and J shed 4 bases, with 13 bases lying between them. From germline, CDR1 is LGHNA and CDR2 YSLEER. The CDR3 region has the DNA TGCGCCAGCAGCCAAGTTCCGGGGGATGGCACTGAAGCTTTCTTT. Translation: CASSQVPGDGTEAFF.

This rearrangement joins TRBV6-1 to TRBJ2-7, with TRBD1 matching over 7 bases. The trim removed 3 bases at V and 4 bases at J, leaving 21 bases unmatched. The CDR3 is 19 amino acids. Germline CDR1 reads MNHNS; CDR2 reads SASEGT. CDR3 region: CASSDYRGKQGIRRYEQYF. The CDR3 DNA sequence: TGTGCCAGCAGTGATTACAGGGGCAAACAGGGGATAAGACGGTACGAGCAGTACTTC.

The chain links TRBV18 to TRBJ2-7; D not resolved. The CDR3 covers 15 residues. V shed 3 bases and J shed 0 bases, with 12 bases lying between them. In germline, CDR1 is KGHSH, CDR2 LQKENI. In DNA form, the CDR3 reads TGTGCCAGCTCACCCCCCGTCCTAGGCTCCTACGAGCAGTACTTC. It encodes CASSPPVLGSYEQYF.

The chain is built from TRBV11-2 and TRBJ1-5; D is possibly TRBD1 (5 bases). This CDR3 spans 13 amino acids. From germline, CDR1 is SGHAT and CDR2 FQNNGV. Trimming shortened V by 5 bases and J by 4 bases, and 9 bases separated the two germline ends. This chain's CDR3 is CASSPGGNQPQHF. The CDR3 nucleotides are TGTGCCAGCAGCCCCGGGGGGAATCAGCCCCAGCATTTT.

CDR3: CSADRGYGYGYTF. In DNA, the CDR3 is TGCAGCGCCGACCGGGGGTACGGCTATGGCTACACCTTC. The J gene is TRBJ1-2, the V gene TRBV29-1, with a possible D match to TRBD1 (5 bases). V lost 7 bases to trimming and J lost 4 bases, with 16 bases between them. CDR1 and CDR2 (germline): SQVTM, ANQGSEA. This CDR3 region has 13 residues.

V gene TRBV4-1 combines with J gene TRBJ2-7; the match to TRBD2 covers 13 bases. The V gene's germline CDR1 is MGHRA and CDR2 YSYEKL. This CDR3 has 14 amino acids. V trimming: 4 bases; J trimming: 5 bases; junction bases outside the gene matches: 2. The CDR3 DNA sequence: TGCGCCAGCAGCCTCGGACTAGCGGGAGACGAGCAGTACTTC. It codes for CASSLGLAGDEQYF.

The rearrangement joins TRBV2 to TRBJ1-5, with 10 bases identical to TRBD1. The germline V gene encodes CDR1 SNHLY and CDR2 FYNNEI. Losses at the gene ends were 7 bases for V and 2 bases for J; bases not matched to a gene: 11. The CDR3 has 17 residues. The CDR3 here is CASTRGDRGVGNQPQHF. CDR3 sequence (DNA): TGTGCCAGCACCCGAGGGGACAGGGGTGTGGGCAATCAGCCCCAGCATTTT.

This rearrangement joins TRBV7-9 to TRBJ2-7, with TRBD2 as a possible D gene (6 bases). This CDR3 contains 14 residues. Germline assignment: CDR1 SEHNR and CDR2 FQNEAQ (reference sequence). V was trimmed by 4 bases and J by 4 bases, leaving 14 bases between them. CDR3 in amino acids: CASSWGGGAYEQYF. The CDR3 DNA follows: TGTGCCAGCAGCTGGGGAGGAGGCGCGTACGAGCAGTACTTC.

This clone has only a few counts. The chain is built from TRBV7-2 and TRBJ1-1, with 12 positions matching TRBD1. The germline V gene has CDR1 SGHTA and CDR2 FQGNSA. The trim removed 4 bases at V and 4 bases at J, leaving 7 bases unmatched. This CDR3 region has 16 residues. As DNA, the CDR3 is TGTGCCAGCAGCTCCGGGACAGGGGGCAGGTCCACTGAAGCTTTCTTT. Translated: CASSSGTGGRSTEAFF.

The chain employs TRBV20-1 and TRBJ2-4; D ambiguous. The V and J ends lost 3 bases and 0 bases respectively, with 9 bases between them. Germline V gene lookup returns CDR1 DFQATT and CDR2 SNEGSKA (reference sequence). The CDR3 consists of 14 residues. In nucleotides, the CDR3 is TGCAGTGCTAGTCCCCAACTAGCCAAAAACATTCAGTACTTC. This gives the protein CSASPQLAKNIQYF.

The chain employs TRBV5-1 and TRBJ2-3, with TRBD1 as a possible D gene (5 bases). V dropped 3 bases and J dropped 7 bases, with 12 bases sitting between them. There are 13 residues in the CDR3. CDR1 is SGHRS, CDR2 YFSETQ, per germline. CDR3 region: CASSSGPGNTQYF. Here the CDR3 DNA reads TGCGCCAGCAGCTCGGGCCCAGGGAATACGCAGTATTTT.

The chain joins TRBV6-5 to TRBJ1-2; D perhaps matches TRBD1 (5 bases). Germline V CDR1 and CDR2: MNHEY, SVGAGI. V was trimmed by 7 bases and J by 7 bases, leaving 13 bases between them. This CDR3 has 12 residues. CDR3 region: CASTGRDSGYTF. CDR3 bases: TGTGCCAGCACGGGCAGGGATAGTGGCTACACCTTC.

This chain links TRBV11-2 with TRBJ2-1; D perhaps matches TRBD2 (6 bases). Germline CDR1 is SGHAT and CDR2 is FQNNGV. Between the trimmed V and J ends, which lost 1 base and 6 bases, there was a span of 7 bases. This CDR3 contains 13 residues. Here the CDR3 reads CASSLGGGNEQFF. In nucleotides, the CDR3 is TGTGCCAGCAGCTTAGGGGGAGGCAATGAGCAGTTCTTC.

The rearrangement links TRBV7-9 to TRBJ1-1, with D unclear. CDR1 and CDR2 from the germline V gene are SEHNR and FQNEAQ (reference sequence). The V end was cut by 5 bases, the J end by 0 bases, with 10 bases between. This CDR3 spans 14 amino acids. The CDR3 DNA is TGTGCCAGCAGCCCGTTGGAGTTGAACACTGAAGCTTTCTTT. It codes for CASSPLELNTEAFF.

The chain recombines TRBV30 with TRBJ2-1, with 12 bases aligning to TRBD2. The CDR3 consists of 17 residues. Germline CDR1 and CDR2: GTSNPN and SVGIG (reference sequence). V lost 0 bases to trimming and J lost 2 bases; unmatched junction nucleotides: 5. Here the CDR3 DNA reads TGTGCCTGGAGTGTAAGGGCTAGCGGGAGGGCCTACAATGAGCAGTTCTTC. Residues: CAWSVRASGRAYNEQFF.

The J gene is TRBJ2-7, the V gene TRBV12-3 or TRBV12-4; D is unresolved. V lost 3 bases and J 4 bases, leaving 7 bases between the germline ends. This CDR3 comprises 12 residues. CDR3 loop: CASSFKRYEQYF. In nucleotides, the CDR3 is TGTGCCAGCAGTTTCAAGAGATACGAGCAGTACTTC.

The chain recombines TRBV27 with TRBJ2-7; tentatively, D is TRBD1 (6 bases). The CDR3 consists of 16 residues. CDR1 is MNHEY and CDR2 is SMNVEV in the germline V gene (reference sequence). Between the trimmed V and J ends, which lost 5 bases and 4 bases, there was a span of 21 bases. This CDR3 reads CASSHQGPLLLYEQYF. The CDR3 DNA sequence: TGTGCCAGCAGTCACCAGGGGCCTCTTCTACTTTACGAGCAGTACTTC.

DNA of the CDR3: TGTGCCAGCAGCTCGGGACAGACTAAGAACACTGAAGCTTTCTTT. Translated: CASSSGQTKNTEAFF. The chain uses TRBV7-6 and TRBJ1-1; 7 bases are a match to TRBD1. The CDR3 runs 15 residues. Germline trimming cut 4 bases from V and 1 base from J; bases unmatched to any gene: 6. The germline CDR1 and CDR2 sequences are SGHVS and FNYEAQ.

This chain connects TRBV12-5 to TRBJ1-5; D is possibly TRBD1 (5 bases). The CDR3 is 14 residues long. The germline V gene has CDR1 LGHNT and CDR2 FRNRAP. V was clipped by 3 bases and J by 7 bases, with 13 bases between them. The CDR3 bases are TGTGCTAGTGGTTTCGGCCAGGGTGGGCAGCCCCAGCATTTT. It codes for CASGFGQGGQPQHF.

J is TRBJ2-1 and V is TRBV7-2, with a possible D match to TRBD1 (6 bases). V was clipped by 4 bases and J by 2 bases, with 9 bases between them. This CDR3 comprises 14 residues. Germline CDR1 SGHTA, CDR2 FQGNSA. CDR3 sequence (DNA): TGTGCCAGCAGCTACCGACAGGCCTACAATGAGCAGTTCTTC. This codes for CASSYRQAYNEQFF.

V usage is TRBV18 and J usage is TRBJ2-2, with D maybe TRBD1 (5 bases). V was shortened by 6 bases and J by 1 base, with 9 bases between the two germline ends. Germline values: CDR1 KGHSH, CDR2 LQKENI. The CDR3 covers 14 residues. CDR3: CASSRDRNTGELFF. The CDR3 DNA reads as TGTGCCAGCTCCCGCGACAGGAACACCGGGGAGCTGTTTTTT.